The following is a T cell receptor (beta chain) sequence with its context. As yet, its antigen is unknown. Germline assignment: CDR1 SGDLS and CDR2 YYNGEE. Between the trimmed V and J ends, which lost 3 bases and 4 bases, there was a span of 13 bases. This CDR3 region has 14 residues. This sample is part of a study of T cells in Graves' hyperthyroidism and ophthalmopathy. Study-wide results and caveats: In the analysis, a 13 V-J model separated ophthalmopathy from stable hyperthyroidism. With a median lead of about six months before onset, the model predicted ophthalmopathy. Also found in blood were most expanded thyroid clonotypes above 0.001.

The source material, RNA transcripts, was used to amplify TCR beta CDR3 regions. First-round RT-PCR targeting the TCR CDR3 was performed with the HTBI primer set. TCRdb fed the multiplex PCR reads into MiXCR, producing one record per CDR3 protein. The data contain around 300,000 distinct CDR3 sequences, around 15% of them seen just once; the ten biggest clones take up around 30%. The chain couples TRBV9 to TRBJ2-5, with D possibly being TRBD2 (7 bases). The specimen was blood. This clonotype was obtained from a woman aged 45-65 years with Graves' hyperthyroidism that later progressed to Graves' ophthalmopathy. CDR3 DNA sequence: TGTGCCAGCAGCGGCGGGGGACATCCAGAGACCCAGTACTTC. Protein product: CASSGGGHPETQYF. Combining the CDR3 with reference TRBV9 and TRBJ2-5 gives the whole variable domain DSGVTQTPKHLITATGQRVTLRCSPRSGDLSVYWYQQSLDQGLQFLIQYYNGEERAKGNILERFSAQQFPDLHSELNLSSLELGDSALYFCASSGGGHPETQYFGPGTRLLVL.